This T cell receptor beta chain was documented in a study of blood T cells in healthy people across ages. Whole-study results and caveats: Roughly linear declines in TCR beta diversity per million T cells occurred with age.

Primed by a sample-barcoded 5' primer and a J-beta primer mix, a second PCR proceeded for roughly 6 to 12 cycles. Each cDNA was tagged by a template-switch adaptor containing 12 random nucleotides. TCRdb independently ran MiXCR on the 5' RACE reads; one entry per CDR3 protein. This sample has about 1,600,000 distinct CDR3 sequences; roughly 40% occur once, and the top ten carry roughly 7.9%. The CDR3 consists of 16 residues. The germline V and J ends were trimmed by 6 bases and 0 bases, with 15 bases remaining between them. Points on this clonotype: Antigen unknown.

Drawn from each donor were 8.5 to 10 milliliters of peripheral blood. The sequence derives from a woman under 30 in good health. The V and J genes are TRBV12-3 or TRBV12-4 and TRBJ1-5; D is uncertain. Sequences were obtained from blood. The CDR3 DNA sequence: TGTGCCAGCAGCCTGGCGGGCGGGGTTAGCAATCAGCCCCAGCATTTT. Its protein product is CASSLAGGVSNQPQHF.